This T cell receptor (beta chain) was recorded in a study of T cells after yellow fever vaccination (dated by TCRdb to between 2017 and 2020). Regarding the study in general: The SMART-Seq v4 Ultra Low Input RNA kit was used to prepare libraries from fractions with low cell numbers. To track T-cell clones before and after primary and booster YFV17D yellow fever vaccination, bulk TCR alpha and beta repertoires were sequenced longitudinally. Two healthy male donors, one aged 18 to 29 and one aged 30 to 40 years, made up the cohort. Blood was drawn at multiple timepoints before and after primary and secondary immunization, with bulk PBMC replicates and cell subsets isolated.

Overall study results and their limits: Because abundant contaminating clonotypes from the bulk population could be contained in FACS-sorted repertoires, computational filtering was required. The secondary T-cell response was found to be weaker but faster than the primary response, with a peak reached on day 5 rather than on day 15. Most clones expanded after primary vaccination were re-detected after the booster (almost 98% of CD4 and around 86% of CD8), suggesting broad memory maintenance. Because the study included only two donors, the extent to which the findings can be generalized is limited. A small share of clonotypes was detected in both CD4 and CD8 compartments, with the overlap likely arising from convergent recombination.

What this sample's treatment or condition label stands for: live attenuated yellow fever vaccine strain. A standard Ficoll-Paque protocol was used to isolate PBMCs from peripheral blood. Dynabeads CD4 and CD8 positive selection kits were used to isolate CD4 and CD8 T-cell fractions. RNA was extracted with TriZol from bulk PBMCs, CD4 and CD8 fractions, and dextramer-positive and dextramer-negative fractions. Concerning this clonotype itself: Its antigen remains unidentified. The sample holds no much larger clone one base away, and base qualities are not on file.

In the germline V gene (reference sequence), CDR1 corresponds to DFQATT and CDR2 to SNEGSKA. Trimming removed 5 bases from V and 1 base from J, leaving 14 bases between the germline ends. Spanning cysteine to phenylalanine, the CDR3 consists of 14 amino acids. The kept DNA is CDR3 alone, 42 bases in frame from the first base. TCR cDNA was made using 5'RACE template switching, a step that added a universal primer site and unique molecular identifiers. Priming of cDNA synthesis was performed from both the TCR alpha and TCR beta constant segments. Libraries were amplified in two PCR steps, with sample barcodes and sequencing adapters added in the second step. Sequencing of libraries was performed on Illumina HiSeq 2500 (2x100 bp) or NovaSeq (2x150 bp). In the original analysis: MIGEC was used to demultiplex reads and collapse the reads into UMI consensus sequences, and MiXCR was used for V(D)J alignment. Vaccine-responding clonotypes were identified with edgeR using replicate PBMC samples, with FDR below 0.01 and a log2 fold change above 5 up to day 15 being required. CD4 or CD8 identity was assigned to each bulk clonotype according to whether the clonotype was present at higher abundance in the sequenced CD4 repertoire or the sequenced CD8 repertoire. In-frame beta chains were kept once TCRdb had trimmed the public reads at Q25 with fastp and called clones with MiXCR. Each entry merges the rows of one CDR3 protein and shows their most common DNA and genes. The V and J calls, along with clone size, are taken from TCRdb and not from the paper's own processing. Counted in this sample were about 170,000 distinct CDR3 sequences; roughly 6.2% of them appeared once. In total, the top ten clones hold 2.9% of the sample.

The TCR sequence derives from a young man who received the YFV17D yellow fever vaccine. The sequence is built from TRBV20-1 and TRBJ2-5; a tentative D match to TRBD2 spans 6 bases. The sequencing used CD4+ T cells sorted from PBMCs, collected on the day of the first yellow fever vaccination. CDR3 sequence: CSAGLGTLQETQYF. The DNA reads as follows: TGCAGTGCTGGTCTCGGGACTCTCCAAGAGACCCAGTACTTC.